One sample yielded the 14 T cell receptor beta chains listed below, sequenced in a study of blood T cell repertoires in COVID-19. Sequenced by immunoSEQ multiplex PCR; TCRdb stores in-frame clones only, minus some. This sample yields a few hundred thousand clones, of which less than 95% are seen a single time; under 0.7% belongs to the top ten. Sequencing used PBMCs or T cells enriched from blood (not recorded which). These receptors all stem from a man aged 18 to 29 who had recovered from COVID-19.

This chain links TRBV7-8 with TRBJ1-6; 7 bases align to TRBD1. This CDR3 spans 17 amino acids. CDR1 SGHVS and CDR2 FQNEAQ come from the germline V gene. With 1 base clipped from V and 9 bases from J, the junction kept 12 bases outside the gene matches. CDR3 in amino acids: CASSLERDSSNPSPLHF. As DNA, the CDR3 is TGTGCCAGCAGCTTAGAGAGGGACAGCTCGAACCCTTCACCCCTCCACTTT.

The genes are TRBV11-2 and TRBJ1-6, with D unclear. The CDR3 spans 15 residues. Germline CDR1 SGHAT, CDR2 FQNNGV. The V and J ends lost 2 bases and 3 bases respectively, with 8 bases between them. The CDR3 here is CASSLSLRYNSPLHF. CDR3 coding DNA: TGTGCCAGCAGCTTATCCCTCCGCTATAATTCACCCCTCCACTTT.

CDR3 loop: CASSFPPGTRSFF. CDR3 bases: TGTGCCAGCAGCTTCCCACCCGGGACTAGGTCTTTCTTC. The chain uses TRBV7-9 and TRBJ2-1; 8 nucleotides line up with TRBD2. The CDR3 runs to 13 residues. The germline CDR1 and CDR2 sequences are SEHNR and FQNEAQ (reference sequence). V gave up 3 bases and J gave up 16 bases; unmatched junction bases: 11.

The chain recombines TRBV2 with TRBJ1-4; TRBD1 agrees at 8 bases. The V gene end was trimmed by 6 bases and the J gene end by 1 base; junction bases not matched to a gene: 10. Germline CDR1 and CDR2: SNHLY and FYNNEI. There are 17 residues in the CDR3. CDR3 sequence reads: CASSVGQGEETNEKLFF. CDR3 DNA: TGTGCCAGCAGCGTTGGACAGGGAGAAGAAACTAATGAAAAACTGTTTTTT.

The gene calls are TRBV5-1 and TRBJ2-7; 7 bases match TRBD1. CDR1 SGHRS and CDR2 YFSETQ come from the germline V gene. V gave up 4 bases and J gave up 6 bases; unmatched junction bases: 10. The CDR3 covers 14 residues. This chain's CDR3 is CASSPMDRRSEQYF. The CDR3 nucleotides are TGCGCCAGCAGCCCTATGGACAGGCGTTCCGAGCAGTACTTC.

The CDR3 bases are TGTGCCAGCAGTTGGGACAGGGGCACAGATACGCAGTATTTT. It is translated as CASSWDRGTDTQYF. The chain joins TRBV5-8 to TRBJ2-3; TRBD1 aligns across 9 bases. This CDR3 has 14 amino acids. The germline CDR1 and CDR2 sequences are SGHTS and YDEGEE. V lost 5 bases to trimming and J lost 1 base; unmatched junction nucleotides: 2.

The chain employs TRBV28 and TRBJ1-1; 9 nucleotides align to TRBD1. The CDR3 consists of 13 residues. Germline-derived CDR1 and CDR2 are MDHEN and SYDVKM. Trimming took 11 bases from V and 7 from J; bases not matched to a gene: 11. CDR3 protein: CAGGRQGDLEAFF. DNA for the CDR3: TGTGCCGGAGGGCGACAGGGGGATCTTGAAGCTTTCTTT.

V gene TRBV28 combines with J gene TRBJ2-1; 10 bases align to TRBD2. V shed 2 bases, J shed 6 bases, and the junction held 4 bases outside the gene matches. Germline CDR1 is MDHEN and CDR2 is SYDVKM. The CDR3 sequence is 15 residues long. The CDR3: CASSLRTSGTNEQFF. In DNA, the CDR3 is TGTGCCAGCAGTTTAAGGACTAGCGGAACCAATGAGCAGTTCTTC.

V usage is TRBV4-2 and J usage is TRBJ2-3, with TRBD2 matching over 11 bases. The CDR3 spans 17 residues. Germline assignment: CDR1 LGHNA and CDR2 YNFKEQ. J gave up 2 bases and V 2 bases, and 6 bases lay outside the gene matches. The CDR3 sequence: CASSQSVAGGYTDTQYF. DNA for the CDR3: TGTGCCAGCAGCCAAAGCGTAGCGGGAGGGTACACAGATACGCAGTATTTT.

The chain joins TRBV9 to TRBJ1-2; D ambiguous. V was trimmed by 0 bases and J by 2 bases, leaving 8 bases between them. This CDR3 comprises 14 residues. Per the germline V gene, CDR1 is SGDLS and CDR2 is YYNGEE. The CDR3 bases are TGTGCCAGCAGCGTAGGCCAGGTAAACTATGGCTACACCTTC. Amino acids: CASSVGQVNYGYTF.

This chain links TRBV27 with TRBJ1-2; a possible D gene is TRBD1 (5 bases). This CDR3 comprises 15 residues. Germline V gene data show CDR1 as MNHEY and CDR2 as SMNVEV (reference sequence). Trimming removed 0 bases from V and 4 bases from J, with 12 bases in between. CDR3 sequence: CASSLSTGGGYGYTF. The CDR3 DNA follows: TGTGCCAGCAGTTTATCAACCGGGGGAGGCTATGGCTACACCTTC.

The V gene is TRBV6-5, the J gene TRBJ2-7; the match to TRBD2 covers 10 bases. Germline CDR1 reads MNHEY; CDR2 reads SVGAGI. V dropped 0 bases and J dropped 3; count of bases not matched to a gene: 2. The CDR3 loop spans 15 amino acids. The CDR3 DNA follows: TGTGCCAGCAGTTACTCACTAGCGGGGCGCTACGAGCAGTACTTC. This translates into CASSYSLAGRYEQYF.

The V gene is TRBV12-3 or TRBV12-4, the J gene TRBJ2-1, with 8 positions matching TRBD2. CDR3 length equals 13 residues. V lost 8 bases and J lost 5; bases outside the gene matches: 5. In nucleotides, the CDR3 is TGTGCCAGCTTAAGGCGGGAGGACAATGAGCAGTTCTTC. Encoded protein: CASLRREDNEQFF.

The chain recombines TRBV7-3 with TRBJ2-1; 8 bases fit TRBD2. V lost 5 bases, J lost 2 bases, and 8 bases stayed unmatched. The CDR3 consists of 16 residues. CDR1 SGHTA and CDR2 FQGTGA come from the germline V gene. The CDR3 nucleotides are TGTGCCAGCAGCCCCAGCGGGAGAGTTACCTACAATGAGCAGTTCTTC. It encodes CASSPSGRVTYNEQFF.